Detailed here is one TCR beta chain. What it recognizes is unknown. The junction and the germline gene differ at one end; a read error may be behind it. CDR3 size: 13 residues. Per the germline V gene, CDR1 is SEHNR and CDR2 is FQNEAQ (reference sequence). The template was RNA from unsorted bulk tissue. Between August and November 2014, newly diagnosed, chemotherapy-naive lung cancer patients underwent thoracic surgery in China. These data originate in a study of tumor and adjacent non-tumor tissue in lung cancer. About the study: Patients comprised some eleven adenocarcinoma, a couple of squamous cell carcinoma and 1 small cell lung cancer. Aged roughly 31 to 76 years, patients included under 13 men and about 5 women with stage I to III disease.

Whole-study results and caveats: TCR diversity was significantly greater in tumor than normal lung tissue.

The library came from three nested PCR rounds adapted from ARM-PCR protocols. Using its own MiXCR run on the multiplex PCR reads, TCRdb lists one record per CDR3 protein. Of some 120,000 distinct CDR3 sequences in the sample, around three fifths were seen once. This sequence joins TRBV7-9 and TRBJ2-5; 8 bases agree with TRBD1. The clonotype originates from a man aged 25-40 years with non-small cell lung cancer. Material: lung tumor tissue. In DNA form, the CDR3 reads TGTGTCAGCAAGTCACAGGGGGAAGAGACCCAGTACTTC. Translating gives CVSKSQGEETQYF.